This TCR beta chain emerged from a study of T cell responses to AZD1222 COVID-19 vaccine. Study overall: Analyses pooled second doses at about 4 or about 12 weeks. Whole-study results and caveats: Targets within unmutated variant regions were reportedly found for nearly half of spike-specific TCRs. Two AZD1222 doses significantly raised spike-specific TCR breadth and depth over controls. AZD1222 recipients seropositive at baseline numbered only six or seven.

Trimming cost V 4 bases and J 2 bases, with 10 bases left between them. Germline lookup yields CDR1 SGDLS and CDR2 YYNGEE. The CDR3 contains 13 residues. Details on this clone: Its cognate antigen is unknown.

TCRdb keeps only in-frame clones here, not all; method: immunoSEQ multiplex PCR. The sample carries 140,000 to 150,000 clones, 85% to 90% recorded once. The TCR originated in an adult in good health. J is TRBJ2-7 and V is TRBV9; D perhaps matches TRBD2 (5 bases). The sequencing here drew on peripheral blood, taken on day 0 of AZD1222 vaccination. CDR3 sequence (DNA): TGTGCCAGCAGCCCGAGCGGAGCCTACGAGCAGTACTTC. This encodes CASSPSGAYEQYF.